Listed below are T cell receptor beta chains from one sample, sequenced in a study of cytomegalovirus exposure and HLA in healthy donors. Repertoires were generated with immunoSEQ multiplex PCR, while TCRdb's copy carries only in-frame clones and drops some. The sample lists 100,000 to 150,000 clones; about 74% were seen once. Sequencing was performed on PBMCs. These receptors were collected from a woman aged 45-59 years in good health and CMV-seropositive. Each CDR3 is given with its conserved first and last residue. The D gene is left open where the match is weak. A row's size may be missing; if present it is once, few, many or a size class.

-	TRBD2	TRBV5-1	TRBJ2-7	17	TGCGCCAGCAGCTTGGGGGCTAGCGGGGTCCATTCCTACGAGCAGTACTTC	CASSLGASGVHSYEQYF
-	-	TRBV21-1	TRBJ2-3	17	TGTGCCAGCAGCCGGGACAGGGTATTATTTAGCACAGATACGCAGTATTTT	CASSRDRVLFSTDTQYF
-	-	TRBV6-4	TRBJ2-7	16	TGTGCCAGCAGTGACTCTCGGACAGTCTCAACTGTAGTGCAGTACTTC	CASSDSRTVSTVVQYF
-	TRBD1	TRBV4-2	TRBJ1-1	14	TGTGCCAGCAGCCAAGATCAGGGGGAGGTGGTAGCTTTCTTT	CASSQDQGEVVAFF
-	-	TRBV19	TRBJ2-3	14	TGTGCCAGTAGTTGGGGCGGGAAGGCAGATACGCAGTATTTT	CASSWGGKADTQYF
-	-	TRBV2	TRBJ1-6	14	TGTGCCAGTAGAGGGGGATCCTATAATTCACCCCTCCACTTT	CASRGGSYNSPLHF
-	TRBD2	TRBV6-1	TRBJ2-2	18	TGTGCCAGCAGTGAAGCGCTTCTGGGAGGGGCTAACCCCGGGGAGCTGTTTTTT	CASSEALLGGANPGELFF
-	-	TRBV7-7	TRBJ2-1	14	TGTGCCAGCAGCTTAACAGACGACATCAATGAGCAGTTCTTC	CASSLTDDINEQFF
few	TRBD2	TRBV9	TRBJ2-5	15	TGTGCCAGCAGCGTAGAAGCGGGGGGGCGTGAGACCCAGTACTTC	CASSVEAGGRETQYF
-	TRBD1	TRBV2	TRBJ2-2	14	TGTGCCAGCAGTGGGGACAGGAACACCGGGGAGCTGTTTTTT	CASSGDRNTGELFF
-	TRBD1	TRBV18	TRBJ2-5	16	TGTGCCAGCTCACTCCGGGACAGGGGGTACCTAGAGACCCAGTACTTC	CASSLRDRGYLETQYF